The 19 T cell receptor beta chains reported below all come from one sample, sequenced in a study of blood T cell repertoires in COVID-19. Sequencing was performed with immunoSEQ multiplex PCR; in TCRdb, only in-frame clones are kept and a portion is missing. There are around 230,000 clones in the sample; around 84% occur only once, and 9.5% to 13% lies in the top ten. Material for sequencing was peripheral blood. The origin of the receptors is a man over 45 with COVID-19, enrolled during active disease.

The V gene is TRBV7-9, the J gene TRBJ1-1; tentative D call: TRBD1 (6 bases). CDR1 SEHNR and CDR2 FQNEAQ come from the germline V gene (reference sequence). V lost 7 bases to trimming and J lost 1 base, with 13 bases between them. The CDR3 is made up of 14 amino acids. CDR3 protein: CASTKDRPNTEAFF. Written as DNA, the CDR3 is TGTGCCAGCACCAAGGACAGACCGAACACTGAAGCTTTCTTT.

The chain joins TRBV6-5 to TRBJ1-2; 7 nucleotides match TRBD1. This CDR3 has 14 amino acids. From germline, CDR1 is MNHEY and CDR2 SVGAGI. V was pared by 7 bases and J by 5 bases, with 10 bases of the junction left unmatched. CDR3 nucleotide sequence: TGTGCCAGCACCAAGACAGGGAATGGATATGGCTACACCTTC. It yields the protein CASTKTGNGYGYTF.

V and J are TRBV30 and TRBJ1-2; unclear D gene. The CDR3 is 12 amino acids. Germline lookup yields CDR1 GTSNPN and CDR2 SVGIG (reference sequence). The V and J ends lost 0 bases and 5 bases respectively, with 7 bases between them. The CDR3 nucleotides read TGTGCCTGGAGTGTAACCGGGTATGGCTACACCTTC. As protein: CAWSVTGYGYTF.

The chain recombines TRBV27 with TRBJ2-7; 8 bases are shared with TRBD1. CDR3 length: 16 residues. V lost 4 bases, J lost 0 bases, and 8 bases stayed unmatched. Germline assignment: CDR1 MNHEY and CDR2 SMNVEV (reference sequence). CDR3 in DNA: TGTGCCAGCAGTTATGGACAGGGAAGGAGCTCCTACGAGCAGTACTTC. Translated: CASSYGQGRSSYEQYF.

This CDR3 is CASSIRQGGTDTQYF. DNA for the CDR3: TGTGCCAGCAGTATCCGACAGGGCGGCACAGATACGCAGTATTTT. V usage is TRBV2 and J usage is TRBJ2-3; TRBD1 agrees at 7 bases. Trimming removed 5 bases from V and 1 base from J; junction bases left unmatched: 6. The germline V gene encodes CDR1 SNHLY and CDR2 FYNNEI. This CDR3 region has 15 residues.

V is TRBV7-3 and J is TRBJ1-2, with TRBD1 matching over 7 bases. The CDR3 covers 15 residues. V lost 0 bases, J lost 4 bases, and 5 bases stayed unmatched. Germline V lookup: CDR1 SGHTA, CDR2 FQGTGA. The CDR3 protein is CASSLTGTEAYGYTF. The CDR3 DNA is TGTGCCAGCAGCTTAACAGGGACAGAGGCCTATGGCTACACCTTC.

The chain combines TRBV25-1 with TRBJ2-7, with a tentative D call TRBD2 (6 bases). Trimming removed 3 bases at V and 6 bases at J, with 12 bases between. Germline loops: CDR1 MGHDK, CDR2 SYGVNS. The CDR3 totals 13 residues. The DNA of the CDR3 is TGTGCCAGCAGTGACGGGGGTATTAGCGAGCAGTACTTC. Protein product: CASSDGGISEQYF.

This chain uses TRBV7-3 with TRBJ2-1; TRBD1 agrees at 9 bases. Germline values: CDR1 SGHTA, CDR2 FQGTGA. The J segment lost 7 bases and the V segment lost 1 base, leaving 17 bases of the junction unmatched. CDR3 length equals 19 residues. The CDR3 sequence is CASSLNPPRTTGGENEQFF. In DNA, the CDR3 is TGTGCCAGCAGCTTAAATCCCCCAAGGACAACAGGGGGCGAAAATGAGCAGTTCTTC.

In nucleotides, the CDR3 is TGTGCCACCACTCGGGGGGGCGCGGTTCAGCCCCAGCATTTT. Translation gives CATTRGGAVQPQHF. The chain carries TRBV28 and TRBJ1-5, with D perhaps matching TRBD1 (6 bases). The V and J ends lost 10 bases and 6 bases respectively, with 19 bases between them. There are 14 residues in the CDR3. Germline V lookup: CDR1 MDHEN, CDR2 SYDVKM.

The V call is TRBV18, the J call TRBJ1-2; D uncertain. Germline CDR1 is KGHSH and CDR2 is LQKENI. The V end lost 1 base, the J end lost 6 bases, and 6 bases lay between the germline ends. CDR3 length equals 12 residues. CDR3 coding DNA: TGTGCCAGCTCACCACGAGCCGATGGCTACACCTTC. It is translated as CASSPRADGYTF.

The chain has TRBV3-1 (or the pseudogene TRBV3-2) and TRBJ1-3; D gene uncertain. This CDR3 region has 17 residues. Germline V gene data show CDR1 as LGHDT and CDR2 as YNNKEL (reference sequence). Trimming took 2 bases from V and 2 from J, leaving 16 bases between them. The CDR3 loop is CASSQRFYTVPGNTIYF. DNA of the CDR3: TGTGCCAGCAGCCAAAGATTCTATACAGTACCTGGAAACACCATATATTTT.

The chain is built from TRBV7-9 and TRBJ1-4; weak D call: TRBD1 (5 bases). Trimming pared 5 bases from V and 8 bases from J, leaving 15 bases between. This CDR3 region has 14 residues. The germline CDR1 and CDR2 sequences are SEHNR and FQNEAQ (reference sequence). The CDR3 DNA reads TGTGCCAGCAGCCAGGAGACGTCAGGGGAAAAACTGTTTTTT. Encoded protein: CASSQETSGEKLFF.

This chain uses TRBV5-4 with TRBJ2-7; a weak D match, TRBD1 (5 bases). This CDR3 region has 13 residues. Germline V gene data show CDR1 as SGHNT and CDR2 as YYREEE (reference sequence). V was pared by 1 base and J by 2 bases, with 7 bases between. The CDR3 DNA is TGTGCCAGCAGCTTGCCAGGGACCTACGAGCAGTACTTC. It specifies CASSLPGTYEQYF.

The chain is built from TRBV10-3 and TRBJ1-4; 7 nucleotides agree with TRBD1. CDR3 length: 17 residues. Germline CDR1 reads ENHRY; CDR2 reads SYGVKD. After removal of 0 bases from V and 0 bases from J, the junction contained 4 bases not matched to a gene. The CDR3 sequence: CAISESTGLATNEKLFF. CDR3 DNA: TGTGCCATCAGTGAGTCGACAGGGCTTGCAACTAATGAAAAACTGTTTTTT.

V gene TRBV14 combines with J gene TRBJ1-2; D ambiguous. The CDR3 covers 13 residues. V lost 1 base and J lost 3, with 6 bases in between. Germline CDR1 and CDR2: SGHDN and FVKESK. The CDR3 protein is CASSQGAYYGYTF. The CDR3, as DNA: TGTGCCAGCAGCCAAGGGGCCTACTATGGCTACACCTTC. The complete variable domain, with remaining parts taken from reference TRBV14 and TRBJ1-2, reads EAGVTQFPSHSVIEKGQTVTLRCDPISGHDNLYWYRRVMGKEIKFLLHFVKESKQDESGMPNNRFLAERTGGTYSTLKVQPAELEDSGVYFCASSQGAYYGYTFGSGTRLTVV.

The count of this clone is one. The J gene is TRBJ2-5, the V gene TRBV30, with D possibly being TRBD1 (5 bases). Germline CDR1 GTSNPN, CDR2 SVGIG (reference sequence). The CDR3 is 13 amino acids. Trimming left V 2 bases short and J 5 bases short, with 12 bases between. CDR3 sequence: CAWSFRVGETQYF. Here the CDR3 DNA reads TGTGCCTGGAGTTTCAGGGTGGGGGAGACCCAGTACTTC.

The chain uses TRBV19 and TRBJ1-2, with 12 bases matching TRBD1. The CDR3 loop spans 16 amino acids. Per the germline V gene, CDR1 is LNHDA and CDR2 is SQIVND (reference sequence). V shed 5 bases and J 4 bases; nucleotides not matched to a gene: 8. CDR3 in DNA: TGTGCCAGTAGTGGCTCGGGACAGGGGGCCCTCTATGGCTACACCTTC. Translated, it gives CASSGSGQGALYGYTF.

The chain combines TRBV5-6 with TRBJ1-5; a weak D match, TRBD1 (6 bases). Germline CDR1 SGHDT, CDR2 YYEEEE. This CDR3 region has 16 residues. The V end was cut by 5 bases, the J end by 4 bases, with 19 bases between. The CDR3 loop is CASRGEMDSKNQPQHF. The CDR3, as DNA: TGTGCCAGCAGGGGGGAGATGGACAGTAAGAATCAGCCCCAGCATTTT.

V usage is TRBV23-1 and J usage is TRBJ1-2, with TRBD1 identical over 7 bases. TRBV23-1 is filed as an ORF, its function uncertain. This CDR3 comprises 16 residues. With V trimmed by 0 bases and J by 2 bases, 6 bases remained unmatched. DNA for the CDR3: TGCGCCAGCAGTCAATCGTCCCCAGGGGGGAACTATGGCTACACCTTC. Translating gives CASSQSSPGGNYGYTF.